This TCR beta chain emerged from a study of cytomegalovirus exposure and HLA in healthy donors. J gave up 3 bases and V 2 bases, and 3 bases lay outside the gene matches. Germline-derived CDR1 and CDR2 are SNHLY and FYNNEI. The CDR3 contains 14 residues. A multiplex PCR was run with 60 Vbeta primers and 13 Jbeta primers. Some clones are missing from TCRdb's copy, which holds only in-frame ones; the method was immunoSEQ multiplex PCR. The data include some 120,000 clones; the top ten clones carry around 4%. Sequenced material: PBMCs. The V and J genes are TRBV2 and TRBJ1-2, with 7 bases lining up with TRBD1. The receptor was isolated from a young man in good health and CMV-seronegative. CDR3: CASSERRGDYGYTF. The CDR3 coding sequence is TGTGCCAGCAGTGAACGCAGGGGGGACTATGGCTACACCTTC.